This TCR beta chain is drawn from a study of shared clonotypes between healthy human individuals. Findings and caveats of the study: Non-shared clonotypes displayed generation probabilities falling below those of clonotypes present in all four donors. Estimated richness was generally greater in naive than memory subsets.

TCRdb's copy holds only in-frame clones and misses some; the assay was immunoSEQ multiplex PCR. The sample includes 2.3 million or so clones, about 92% of them seen just once. Concerning this clone: Its antigen is undetermined.

Germline V CDR1 and CDR2: SGHKS, YYEKEE (reference sequence). The CDR3 runs to 15 residues. V lost 2 bases to trimming and J lost 1 base, with 12 bases between them. Sequenced: naive CD4+ T cells from PBMCs. Described subset: CD45RA+ positively selected. This TCR derives from a young man in good health. Some clones in this sample may be carry-over from other donors' samples. The V call is TRBV5-5, the J call TRBJ1-1; D remains ambiguous. The CDR3 DNA is TGTGCCAGCAGCTTAACGGCGCCGGGGAACACTGAAGCTTTCTTT. It specifies CASSLTAPGNTEAFF.